What follows describes a single T cell receptor beta chain. The primer mix had 60 Vbeta and 13 Jbeta primers. The assay was immunoSEQ multiplex PCR, and TCRdb's table has in-frame clones only and misses some. The repertoire has 130,000 to 150,000 clones, over 70% of them found once; the top ten carry around 7.1%. This entry comes from a study of cytomegalovirus exposure and HLA in healthy donors. The source material was PBMCs. The sequence was obtained from a woman between 40 and 50 years old in good health and CMV-seropositive.

The CDR3 DNA reads TGTGCCAGCTCACGAGGCGGGGTAGATGAGCAGTTCTTC. Amino acids: CASSRGGVDEQFF. The chain couples TRBV18 to TRBJ2-1; D is possibly TRBD2 (6 bases). CDR3 length: 13 residues. V lost 4 bases and J lost 8, with 12 bases in between. Germline CDR1 is KGHSH and CDR2 is LQKENI.